These 13 T cell receptor beta chains came from one sample sequenced in a study of T cell responses to AZD1222 COVID-19 vaccine. The assay was immunoSEQ multiplex PCR, and TCRdb's table has in-frame clones only and misses some. The sample lists around 170,000 clones, roughly 90% seen once, with 0.99% in the top ten. The source material was peripheral blood, sampled on day 0 of AZD1222 vaccination. These TCRs come from an adult in good health.

The chain links TRBV7-9 to TRBJ2-3, with D hard to call. Looked up from germline, CDR1 is SEHNR and CDR2 is FQNEAQ (reference sequence). Trimming shortened V by 3 bases and J by 5 bases, and 6 bases separated the two germline ends. The CDR3 is 12 amino acids. CDR3 DNA sequence: TGTGCCAGCAGCTTCTCTGGAGATACGCAGTATTTT. Its translation is CASSFSGDTQYF.

The rearrangement joins TRBV6-2 or TRBV6-3 to TRBJ1-3; D is undetermined. The CDR3 runs 16 residues. CDR1 is MNHEY, CDR2 SVGEGT, per germline. V lost 6 bases and J 0 bases, leaving 15 bases between the germline ends. CDR3 region: CASSNTRMVSGNTIYF. In nucleotides, the CDR3 is TGTGCCAGCAGCAACACCAGGATGGTCTCTGGAAACACCATATATTTT.

This chain links TRBV7-3 with TRBJ2-3; the D gene is possibly TRBD1 (5 bases). The CDR3 is 13 amino acids. V lost 2 bases to trimming and J lost 3 bases, with 6 bases between them. The germline V gene encodes CDR1 SGHTA and CDR2 FQGTGA. CDR3 DNA: TGTGCCAGCAGCTTACAGGGTACAGATACGCAGTATTTT. It translates to CASSLQGTDTQYF.

V and J are TRBV7-3 and TRBJ1-6, with 9 bases aligning to TRBD1. This CDR3 spans 16 amino acids. Germline CDR1 and CDR2: SGHTA and FQGTGA. Trimming took 1 base from V and 7 from J; bases not matched to a gene: 5. The CDR3 here is CASSLSTGQGNSPLHF. DNA for the CDR3: TGTGCCAGCAGCTTAAGCACGGGACAGGGAAATTCACCCCTCCACTTT.

CDR3 sequence reads: CASTNAARGTDTQYF. The CDR3 DNA follows: TGTGCCAGTACCAATGCGGCCAGGGGCACAGATACGCAGTATTTT. This chain connects TRBV19 to TRBJ2-3, with D possibly being TRBD1 (5 bases). Trimming removed 7 bases from V and 1 base from J, with 15 bases in between. CDR1 is LNHDA and CDR2 is SQIVND in the germline V gene (reference sequence). CDR3 size: 15 residues.

V and J are TRBV9 and TRBJ1-2; the D gene is possibly TRBD1 (6 bases). This CDR3 is built from 14 residues. The germline CDR1 and CDR2 sequences are SGDLS and YYNGEE. Trimming took off 0 bases at V and 2 bases at J, with 8 bases between the two ends. The CDR3 DNA reads TGTGCCAGCAGCGTAGTAGGGGGGAACTATGGCTACACCTTC. It is translated as CASSVVGGNYGYTF.

This clone was seen a handful of times. The V and J genes are TRBV19 and TRBJ1-2; 7 nucleotides align to TRBD1. The length of the CDR3 is 16 residues. V lost 4 bases and J lost 4; bases outside the gene matches: 12. Germline V lookup: CDR1 LNHDA, CDR2 SQIVND (reference sequence). CDR3: CASSTRHRGWGYGYTF. The CDR3, as DNA: TGTGCCAGTAGTACCCGGCACAGGGGTTGGGGCTATGGCTACACCTTC.

V usage is TRBV27 and J usage is TRBJ1-6; D may be TRBD1 (5 bases). Trimming pared 0 bases from V and 9 bases from J, leaving 12 bases between. This CDR3 region has 15 residues. Germline assignment: CDR1 MNHEY and CDR2 SMNVEV (reference sequence). In DNA form, the CDR3 reads TGTGCCAGCAGTTTATCTGTAGGGGAGGGTTCACCCCTCCACTTT. Protein product: CASSLSVGEGSPLHF.

This chain uses TRBV12-3 or TRBV12-4 with TRBJ2-3, with D possibly being TRBD2 (5 bases). This CDR3 region has 13 residues. V lost 8 bases, J lost 6 bases, and 15 bases lay in between. In DNA form, the CDR3 reads TGTGCCAGCGCCTCGACCTTAGCGGATACGCAGTATTTT. It encodes CASASTLADTQYF.

V gene TRBV5-1 combines with J gene TRBJ1-1, with a weak D call TRBD1 (6 bases). V was pared by 4 bases and J by 1 base, with 17 bases between. Per the germline V gene, CDR1 is SGHRS and CDR2 is YFSETQ. There are 16 residues in the CDR3. CDR3 coding DNA: TGCGCCAGCAGCCCCCGGACAGTAAGCTCGAACACTGAAGCTTTCTTT. This sequence encodes CASSPRTVSSNTEAFF.

The chain employs TRBV12-3 or TRBV12-4 and TRBJ1-2; tentative D call: TRBD1 (6 bases). Trimming removed 6 bases from V and 2 bases from J, with 10 bases in between. The CDR3 totals 13 residues. CDR3 sequence reads: CASRNRENYGYTF. The CDR3 bases are TGTGCCAGCAGAAACAGGGAGAACTATGGCTACACCTTC.

A single count supports this clone. Within the sample, other DNA sequences also encode this same CDR3. The rearrangement links TRBV5-1 to TRBJ2-3; D remains unclear. The CDR3 runs to 13 residues. Trimming removed 0 bases from V and 2 bases from J, with 4 bases in between. Germline values: CDR1 SGHRS, CDR2 YFSETQ. CDR3 sequence: CASSLAPTDTQYF. In nucleotides, the CDR3 is TGCGCCAGCAGCTTGGCACCCACAGATACGCAGTATTTT.

The rearrangement links TRBV13 to TRBJ1-3; no clear D gene. The CDR3 consists of 14 residues. V lost 3 bases and J lost 1, with 7 bases in between. The germline gives CDR1 PRHDT, CDR2 FYEKMQ (reference sequence). The CDR3 is CASSFWSSGNTIYF. The CDR3 DNA follows: TGTGCCAGCAGCTTTTGGAGTTCTGGAAACACCATATATTTT.